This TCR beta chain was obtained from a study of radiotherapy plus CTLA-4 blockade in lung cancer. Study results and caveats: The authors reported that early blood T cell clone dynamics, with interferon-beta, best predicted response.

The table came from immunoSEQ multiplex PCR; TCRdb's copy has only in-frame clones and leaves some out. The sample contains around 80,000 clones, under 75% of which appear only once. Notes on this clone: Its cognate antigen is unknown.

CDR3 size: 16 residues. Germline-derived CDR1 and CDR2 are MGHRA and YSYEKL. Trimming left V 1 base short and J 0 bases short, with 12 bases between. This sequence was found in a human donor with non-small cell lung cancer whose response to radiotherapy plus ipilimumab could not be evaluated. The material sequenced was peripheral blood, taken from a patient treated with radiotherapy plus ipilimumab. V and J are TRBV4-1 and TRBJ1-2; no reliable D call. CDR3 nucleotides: TGCGCCAGCAGCCAAGTCGTCACTTTAGCTAACTATGGCTACACCTTC. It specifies CASSQVVTLANYGYTF.